The 17 T cell receptor beta chains listed next were all sequenced from one sample in a study of blood T cell repertoires in COVID-19. Assay: immunoSEQ multiplex PCR; the TCRdb copy retains only in-frame clones and omits some. Of some 350,000 clones in the sample, roughly 90% were seen once. Specimen: peripheral blood. These receptor sequences come from a woman younger than 45 with COVID-19, enrolled during active disease.

This clone was counted between two and nine times. The chain recombines TRBV2 with TRBJ1-1; the D gene is possibly TRBD1 (5 bases). Germline CDR1 is SNHLY and CDR2 is FYNNEI. V was clipped by 5 bases and J by 4 bases, with 8 bases between them. This CDR3 is 12 amino acids long. The CDR3: CASSWGGTEAFF. The DNA for the CDR3 is TGTGCCAGCAGTTGGGGGGGCACTGAAGCTTTCTTT.

The chain employs TRBV10-3 and TRBJ1-2, with D tentatively TRBD1 (6 bases). V was clipped by 2 bases and J by 5 bases, with 18 bases between them. The CDR3 sequence is 16 residues long. The germline gives CDR1 ENHRY, CDR2 SYGVKD. This CDR3 is CAISEGGGLALYGYTF. CDR3 in DNA: TGTGCCATCAGTGAGGGCGGGGGCCTAGCATTATATGGCTACACCTTC.

This clone appeared a single time. The chain links TRBV9 to TRBJ2-3, with D possibly matching TRBD2 (6 bases). The CDR3 has 16 residues. Trimming stripped 0 bases from V and 0 bases from J, with 11 bases between. CDR1 is SGDLS, CDR2 YYNGEE, per germline. The CDR3 sequence: CASSVDGGASTDTQYF. The CDR3 DNA reads as TGTGCCAGCAGCGTAGATGGCGGGGCTAGCACAGATACGCAGTATTTT.

The CDR3 protein is CASRLAGGPSSYNEQFF. CDR3 bases: TGTGCCAGCAGGCTAGCGGGAGGTCCCAGCTCCTACAATGAGCAGTTCTTC. The chain recombines TRBV2 with TRBJ2-1; 11 nucleotides match TRBD2. The CDR3 extends over 17 amino acids. The germline V gene encodes CDR1 SNHLY and CDR2 FYNNEI. V dropped 6 bases and J dropped 0; count of bases not matched to a gene: 7.

This clone was counted a few times. CDR3 DNA sequence: TGTGCCAGCAGCGTAGGGGACCCGGGGGACTCTGGAAACACCATATATTTT. It specifies CASSVGDPGDSGNTIYF. This chain uses TRBV9 with TRBJ1-3, with D perhaps matching TRBD1 (5 bases). In germline, CDR1 is SGDLS, CDR2 YYNGEE. V was shortened by 0 bases and J by 0 bases, with 13 bases between the two germline ends. The CDR3 loop spans 17 amino acids.

In nucleotides, the CDR3 is TGTGCCAGCAGCAGTGGAGGGCGAAACTATGGCTACACCTTC. This sequence encodes CASSSGGRNYGYTF. The chain couples TRBV5-6 to TRBJ1-2; no reliable D call. This CDR3 is 14 amino acids long. Germline CDR1 and CDR2: SGHDT and YYEEEE. The V end lost 4 bases, the J end lost 2 bases, and 12 bases lay between the germline ends. The variable domain in full, with the rest retrieved from reference TRBV5-6 and TRBJ1-2, is DAGVTQSPTHLIKTRGQQVTLRCSPKSGHDTVSWYQQALGQGPQFIFQYYEEEERQRGNFPDRFSGHQFPNYSSELNVNALLLGDSALYLCASSSGGRNYGYTFGSGTRLTVV.

This chain connects TRBV6-6 to TRBJ2-1; TRBD2 agrees at 8 bases. The CDR3 is made up of 13 amino acids. J lost 10 bases, V lost 0 bases, and 2 bases had no gene match. The V gene's germline CDR1 is MNHNY and CDR2 SVGAGI (reference sequence). CDR3 amino acids: CASSYSAGDEQFF. The DNA for the CDR3 is TGTGCCAGCAGTTACTCAGCGGGGGACGAGCAGTTCTTC.

This chain joins TRBV3-1 (or the pseudogene TRBV3-2) and TRBJ1-1; 10 nucleotides line up with TRBD1. The V gene end was trimmed by 0 bases and the J gene end by 5 bases; junction bases not matched to a gene: 9. The CDR3 sequence is 17 residues long. Germline loops: CDR1 LGHDT, CDR2 YNNKEL (reference sequence). CDR3 nucleotides: TGTGCCAGCAGCCAAGATAATTGGGGACAGGGGCCTACTGAAGCTTTCTTT. It yields the protein CASSQDNWGQGPTEAFF.

This clone turned up a few times. The V and J genes are TRBV10-2 and TRBJ2-2; no firm D call. Germline CDR1 WSHSY, CDR2 SAAADI. This CDR3 has 10 residues. Trimming left V 6 bases short and J 6 bases short, with 2 bases between. The CDR3 reads CASSAGELFF. The CDR3 region has the DNA TGCGCCAGCAGCGCCGGGGAGCTGTTTTTT.

The sample holds a few counts of this clone. The V and J genes are TRBV7-2 and TRBJ1-1, with D unclear. The CDR3 consists of 13 residues. V was shortened by 6 bases and J by 1 base, with 9 bases between the two germline ends. Germline CDR1 SGHTA, CDR2 FQGNSA. CDR3 DNA sequence: TGTGCCAGCAGGAGACAACGGAACACTGAAGCTTTCTTT. Amino acid sequence: CASRRQRNTEAFF. Combining the CDR3 with reference TRBV7-2 and TRBJ1-1 gives the whole variable domain GAGVSQSPSNKVTEKGKDVELRCDPISGHTALYWYRQSLGQGLEFLIYFQGNSAPDKSGLPSDRFSAERTGGSVSTLTIQRTQQEDSAVYLCASRRQRNTEAFFGQGTRLTVV.

This sequence joins TRBV5-6 and TRBJ1-5, with D unclear. This CDR3 is built from 15 residues. V was trimmed by 4 bases and J by 0 bases, leaving 11 bases between them. Germline V gene data show CDR1 as SGHDT and CDR2 as YYEEEE. CDR3 region: CASSTSIYSNQPQHF. In DNA form, the CDR3 reads TGTGCCAGCAGCACATCGATTTATAGCAATCAGCCCCAGCATTTT.

The rearrangement uses TRBV9 and TRBJ1-2, with D unclear. The V and J ends lost 3 bases and 4 bases respectively, with 7 bases between them. Germline V gene sequence: CDR1 SGDLS, CDR2 YYNGEE. The CDR3 is made up of 12 amino acids. CDR3 in amino acids: CASSDRVYGYTF. The CDR3 DNA reads as TGTGCCAGCAGCGATCGGGTCTATGGCTACACCTTC.

The chain combines TRBV24-1 with TRBJ2-2; 8 nucleotides line up with TRBD1. The CDR3 spans 17 residues. Trimming removed 4 bases from V and 5 bases from J; junction bases left unmatched: 11. CDR1 is KGHDR, CDR2 SFDVKD, per germline. Written as DNA, the CDR3 is TGTGCCACCAGTGACCCGACAGGGGCCGATTGGACCGGGGAGCTGTTTTTT. Protein sequence: CATSDPTGADWTGELFF.

The J gene is TRBJ2-2, the V gene TRBV7-2, with D unresolved. CDR3 length equals 15 residues. Germline CDR1 reads SGHTA; CDR2 reads FQGNSA. Trimming removed 3 bases from V and 0 bases from J, with 8 bases in between. The CDR3 nucleotides read TGTGCCAGCAGCTTTGGCAGTGCGAACACCGGGGAGCTGTTTTTT. Amino acids: CASSFGSANTGELFF.

The chain uses TRBV27 and TRBJ2-5, with D possibly TRBD2 on 6 matching bases. V lost 5 bases to trimming and J lost 9 bases, with 22 bases between them. Germline V CDR1 and CDR2: MNHEY, SMNVEV (reference sequence). The CDR3 consists of 15 residues. In DNA form, the CDR3 reads TGTGCCAGCAGTCCCTCGGCTAGCCCGCCGGGGGCCCAGTACTTC. Translation: CASSPSASPPGAQYF.

This chain joins TRBV9 and TRBJ1-5; no clear D. The CDR3 spans 14 residues. V lost 4 bases to trimming and J lost 0 bases, with 8 bases between them. Germline CDR1 reads SGDLS; CDR2 reads YYNGEE. The CDR3 is CASSTGDSNQPQHF. The CDR3 bases are TGTGCCAGCAGCACCGGAGATAGCAATCAGCCCCAGCATTTT.

Remarks on this clone: Other DNA sequences within the sample encode an identical CDR3. The chain joins TRBV10-3 to TRBJ2-3; D is uncertain. V gave up 5 bases and J gave up 3 bases, with 6 bases separating them. The CDR3 covers 12 residues. The germline gives CDR1 ENHRY, CDR2 SYGVKD. CDR3 DNA sequence: TGTGCCATCAGTCAGAATACAGATACGCAGTATTTT. Amino acid sequence: CAISQNTDTQYF.